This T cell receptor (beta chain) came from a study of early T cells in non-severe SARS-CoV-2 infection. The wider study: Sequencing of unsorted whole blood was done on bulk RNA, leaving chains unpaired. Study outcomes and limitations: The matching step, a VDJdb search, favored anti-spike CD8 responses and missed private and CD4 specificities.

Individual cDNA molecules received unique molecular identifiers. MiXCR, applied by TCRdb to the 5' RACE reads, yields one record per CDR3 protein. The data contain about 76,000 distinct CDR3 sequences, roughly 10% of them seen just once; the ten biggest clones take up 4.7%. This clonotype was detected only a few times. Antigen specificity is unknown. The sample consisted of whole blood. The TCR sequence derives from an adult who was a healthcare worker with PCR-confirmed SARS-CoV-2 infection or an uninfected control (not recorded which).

CDR3 protein: CAVFGVAGGTDTQYF. The DNA of the CDR3 is TGCGCCGTCTTCGGGGTAGCGGGGGGCACAGATACGCAGTATTTT. The V and J genes are TRBV10-2 and TRBJ2-3; TRBD2 matches at 9 bases. Trimming removed 11 bases from V and 1 base from J; junction bases left unmatched: 10. The CDR3 is 15 amino acids. Germline CDR1 is WSHSY and CDR2 is SAAADI.